This TCR beta chain was sequenced in a study of blood T cell repertoires in COVID-19. Across the study: Acute and convalescent COVID-19 samples came from the United States, Italy and Spain. T cells, B-cell-depleted T cells, or PBMCs provided the cDNA or gDNA that served as material.

The Seattle site enrolled patients during active infection and followed them longitudinally. This clone was observed a handful of times. Germline CDR1 and CDR2: MDHEN and SYDVKM. Between the trimmed V and J ends, which lost 6 bases and 4 bases, there was a span of 15 bases. The CDR3 spans 14 residues. Under the authors' procedure: Amplification with reference gene primers provided the estimates of nucleated cell counts. Profiled with immunoSEQ multiplex PCR; TCRdb holds only in-frame clones, not every one. V and J calls and clone size are given by that table; D and trimming were obtained from the DNA. The sample includes under 250,000 clones, roughly 80% seen only once; the top ten take 5.2%.

The chain combines TRBV28 with TRBJ1-2; possibly TRBD1 for D (6 bases). The specimen sequenced was peripheral blood. This clonotype originated in a woman in her 70s with COVID-19, enrolled during active disease. The CDR3: CASSPTTGPYGYTF. The CDR3 DNA reads as TGTGCCAGCAGCCCTACGACAGGCCCCTATGGCTACACCTTC.